Listed here are 15 T cell receptor beta chains from one sample, sequenced in a study of blood T cells in healthy people across ages. With a J-beta primer mix and a sample-barcoded 5' primer, a second PCR ran roughly 6 to 12 cycles. TCRdb recomputed calls from the 5' RACE reads with MiXCR, one row per CDR3 protein. The sample holds about 930,000 distinct CDR3 sequences, 25% to 35% seen once. The same sample was also used in a study of T cells of mothers and their children.

Sequenced input: blood. The receptors originated from a woman aged 40 to 50 in good health.

About this clonotype itself: Possible read error: a much larger clone is one base away. The rearrangement uses TRBV10-3 and TRBJ2-7, with D tentatively TRBD1 (5 bases). The germline CDR1 and CDR2 sequences are ENHRY and SYGVKD. The CDR3 length is 15 residues. The CDR3 loop reads CTISDSDTYSYEQYF. DNA for the CDR3: TGTACCATCAGTGACTCGGACACCTACTCCTACGAGCAGTACTTC.

The chain couples TRBV7-2 to TRBJ2-6; D might be TRBD2 (7 bases). The CDR3 totals 17 residues. Germline V gene lookup returns CDR1 SGHTA and CDR2 FQGNSA. V was cut by 5 bases and J by 0 bases, with 14 bases left in between. The CDR3 region has the DNA TGTGCCAGCAGCCATCGAGGGGGGGGCTCTGGGGCCAACGTCCTGACTTTC. This codes for CASSHRGGGSGANVLTF.

The table lists this clonotype with a count of one. This chain uses TRBV21-1 with TRBJ1-4. TRBV21-1 is listed as a pseudogene. This CDR3 spans 16 amino acids. The CDR3 is CVSSKAQQEHIEKLFF. For the CDR3, the DNA is TGTGTCAGCAGCAAAGCGCAGCAGGAACATATTGAAAAACTGTTTTTT.

Many counts were recorded for this clonotype. The V call is TRBV29-1, the J call TRBJ1-2; D may be TRBD1 (6 bases). The V and J ends lost 0 bases and 4 bases respectively, with 12 bases between them. Germline V gene sequence: CDR1 SQVTM, CDR2 ANQGSEA. There are 14 residues in the CDR3. The CDR3 reads CSVEDPGAGYGYTF. CDR3 in DNA: TGCAGCGTTGAAGATCCGGGGGCTGGCTATGGCTACACCTTC. Based on the CDR3 plus reference TRBV29-1 and TRBJ1-2, the full variable domain is SAVISQKPSRDICQRGTSLTIQCQVDSQVTMMFWYRQQPGQSLTLIATANQGSEATYESGFVIDKFPISRPNLTFSTLTVSNMSPEDSSIYLCSVEDPGAGYGYTFGSGTRLTVV.

This chain links TRBV12-3 or TRBV12-4 with TRBJ1-2, with 12 positions matching TRBD1. Losses at the gene ends were 5 bases for V and 7 bases for J; bases not matched to a gene: 8. This CDR3 comprises 15 residues. CDR3 protein: CASSDTGQGAPGYTF. The CDR3 coding sequence is TGTGCCAGCAGTGATACGGGACAGGGGGCCCCTGGCTACACCTTC.

This clonotype was seen only once. This may be a read error: a much more frequent sequence differs by one nucleotide. The V and J genes are TRBV7-6 and TRBJ2-4; unclear D gene. The end of the DNA fits TRBJ2-7 better, so the J call may be wrong. The CDR3 is 13 residues long. Germline CDR1 and CDR2: SGHVS and FNYEAQ. CDR3 residues: CASSIEVGFEQYF. CDR3 DNA sequence: TGTGCCAGCAGCATTGAGGTGGGCTTCGAGCAGTACTTC.

This chain connects TRBV28 to TRBJ2-1; tentatively, D is TRBD1 (5 bases). The CDR3 loop spans 14 amino acids. Deletions cut 2 bases from V and 10 bases from J, with 15 bases between. Germline V CDR1 and CDR2: MDHEN, SYDVKM. Written as DNA, the CDR3 is TGTGCCAGCAGTTTAGAAGTTAGGGGTAGGGAGCAGTTCTTC. Translation gives CASSLEVRGREQFF.

About this clonotype itself: A junction end diverges from the germline sequence, so it may reflect a read error. The chain is built from TRBV5-1 and TRBJ2-7, with 7 bases that match TRBD1. Germline-derived CDR1 and CDR2 are SGHRS and YFSETQ. This CDR3 comprises 15 residues. The CDR3 DNA follows: TGCACCAGCAGCAAAGCCGGGACAGCTGGCTACGAGCAGTACTTC. Encoded protein: CTSSKAGTAGYEQYF.

The sample holds a few counts of this clonotype. The rearrangement joins TRBV5-1 to TRBJ2-3, with D hard to call. Germline V gene sequence: CDR1 SGHRS, CDR2 YFSETQ. V was clipped by 0 bases and J by 6 bases, with 11 bases between them. The CDR3 runs to 14 residues. The CDR3 sequence is CASSLARTPDTQYF. The DNA for the CDR3 is TGCGCCAGCAGCTTGGCCAGGACCCCCGATACGCAGTATTTT.

The V call is TRBV7-9, the J call TRBJ2-3, with D perhaps TRBD2 (5 bases). Germline lookup yields CDR1 SEHNR and CDR2 FQNEAQ (reference sequence). Trimming pared 5 bases from V and 1 base from J, leaving 10 bases between. This CDR3 is 14 amino acids long. CDR3: CASSPARGTDTQYF. The DNA of the CDR3 is TGTGCCAGCAGCCCCGCGAGGGGCACAGATACGCAGTATTTT.

The rearrangement joins TRBV4-1 to TRBJ1-5; D is uncertain. Trimming stripped 1 base from V and 6 bases from J, with 13 bases between. Germline V gives CDR1 MGHRA, CDR2 YSYEKL. This CDR3 has 15 amino acids. The CDR3 protein is CASSQVDALPQPQHF. CDR3 sequence (DNA): TGCGCCAGCAGCCAAGTTGATGCCCTACCTCAGCCCCAGCATTTT.

This clonotype came up many times. J is TRBJ1-2 and V is TRBV28; TRBD1 might be the D (5 bases). This CDR3 spans 12 amino acids. Germline CDR1 and CDR2: MDHEN and SYDVKM. V was cut by 6 bases and J by 5 bases, with 10 bases left in between. The chain's CDR3 is CASSLRGYGYTF. CDR3 DNA sequence: TGTGCCAGCAGCTTAAGGGGATATGGCTACACCTTC.

Remarks on this clonotype: A single base separates this from a much larger clone, so it may be a read error. The chain combines TRBV20-1 with TRBJ2-6, with TRBD2 matching over 7 bases. The germline V gene has CDR1 DFQATT and CDR2 SNEGSKA (reference sequence). This CDR3 spans 15 amino acids. DNA for the CDR3: TGCAGTGCTAGGGGAGGGTCTACTGGGGCCAACGCCCTGACTTTC. Its protein product is CSARGGSTGANALTF.

This clonotype was seen only once. A much larger clone differs from this one at a single base, so this may be a read error. Likely a read error: the CDR3 ends without its conserved phenylalanine or tryptophan. The chain recombines TRBV20-1 with TRBJ2-1; possible D gene TRBD2, 6 bases. The CDR3 consists of 14 residues. Germline CDR1 is DFQATT and CDR2 is SNEGSKA (reference sequence). Between the trimmed V and J ends, which lost 7 bases and 0 bases, there was a span of 13 bases. CDR3: CSVRTGDSYNEQFL. In nucleotides, the CDR3 is TGCAGTGTTAGGACGGGGGACTCCTACAATGAGCAGTTCTTA.

This clonotype was found a few times. The chain has TRBV9 and TRBJ1-2; D ambiguous. CDR1 is SGDLS, CDR2 YYNGEE, per germline. The CDR3 is 15 amino acids. V was pared by 4 bases and J by 4 bases, with 17 bases between. The CDR3 coding sequence is TGTGCCAGCAGCCCCACGGGTGACGGCTCCTATGGCTACACCTTC. This encodes CASSPTGDGSYGYTF.